Listed below are T cell receptor beta chains from one sample, sequenced in a study of T-cell memory formation after mild COVID-19. MiXCR was run by TCRdb on the 5' RACE reads, yielding one entry per CDR3 protein. The sample gives 410,000 or so distinct CDR3 sequences, less than 25% of which show up once; roughly 14% is in the top ten. Input material: PBMCs or a T cell subset sorted from them (not recorded which). The receptors were sampled from an adult woman who had mild COVID-19 (a few samples of this study predate the infection). Cell type and time point are not known. The CDR3 runs from the conserved cysteine through the conserved F or W. The order of the fields is clone size, D gene, J gene, V gene, CDR3 DNA, CDR3 protein. D genes are given only for firm matches. A row's size may be missing; if present it is once, few, many or a size class.

>once|NA|TRBJ1-1|TRBV10-3
TGTGCCATCTCAACTGAAGCTTTCTTT
CAISTEAFF
>NA|NA|TRBJ2-5|TRBV7-9
TGTGCCAGCAGCAACCCCCCCGCAGAGACCCAGTACTTC
CASSNPPAETQYF
>NA|NA|TRBJ2-6|TRBV5-1
TGCGCCAGCAGCTTGGGACACATGTCTGGGGCCAACGTCCTGACTTTC
CASSLGHMSGANVLTF
>NA|TRBD2|TRBJ2-2|TRBV25-1
TGTGCCAGCAGGCGGGAGACCGGGGAGCTGTTTTTT
CASRRETGELFF
>few|NA|TRBJ2-7|TRBV3-1
TGTGCCAGCAGCCAAGAAAGTCAGGGTATCTACGAGCAGTACTTC
CASSQESQGIYEQYF
>NA|NA|TRBJ1-1|TRBV12-3/TRBV12-4
TGTGCCAGCAGTCAACGGGGATATTTGAACACTGAAGCTTTCTTT
CASSQRGYLNTEAFF
>NA|TRBD1|TRBJ1-6|TRBV20-1
TGCAGTGCTAGAGAGGGACAGGGAGCTCCCTATAATTCACCCCTCCACTTT
CSAREGQGAPYNSPLHF
>NA|TRBD1|TRBJ1-1|TRBV29-1
TGCAGCGCTTCAGGGGGCAGGATGAACACTGAAGCTTTCTTT
CSASGGRMNTEAFF
>NA|NA|TRBJ2-3|TRBV7-3
TGTGCCAGCAGTCGAGCCGGGGGCACAGATACGCAGTATTTT
CASSRAGGTDTQYF
>NA|NA|TRBJ1-4|TRBV27
TGTGCCAGCAGTTCCGGACAGTTTAATGAAAAACTGTTTTTT
CASSSGQFNEKLFF
>NA|TRBD2|TRBJ2-3|TRBV9
TGTGCCAGCAGCGTAGCTTGGGGACTAGCGGGAGATGCAGATACGCAGTATTTT
CASSVAWGLAGDADTQYF
>few|TRBD2|TRBJ2-5|TRBV4-2
TGTGCCAGCAGCCAAACTAGCGAAGAGACCCAGTACTTC
CASSQTSEETQYF
>NA|NA|TRBJ2-1|TRBV12-3/TRBV12-4
TGTGCCAGCAGTTTACTCGGATCCGTCTTATACAATGAGCAGTTCTTC
CASSLLGSVLYNEQFF
>few|NA|TRBJ1-1|TRBV12-3/TRBV12-4
TGTGCCAGCAGTTCACGCGTGCAGGCCCCAAGGGCTTTCTTT
CASSSRVQAPRAFF
>NA|NA|TRBJ1-4|TRBV4-3
TGCGCCAGCAGCCAAGGGAGGATCAGAGTGGAAAAACTGTTTTTT
CASSQGRIRVEKLFF
>few|NA|TRBJ2-3|TRBV20-1
TGCAGTGCCAGGACACAGGGATTTGGTGATACGCAGTATTTT
CSARTQGFGDTQYF
>NA|NA|TRBJ2-1|TRBV11-2
TGTGCCAGCATGACAGCCAACAATGAGCAGTTCTTC
CASMTANNEQFF
>few|NA|TRBJ2-5|TRBV7-6
TGTGCCAGCAGCTTTACTTGGGAGACCCAGTACTTC
CASSFTWETQYF
>NA|TRBD2|TRBJ2-4|TRBV7-2
TGTGCCAGCAGCTACTGGACTAGCTGGGAGAAAAACATTCAGTACTTC
CASSYWTSWEKNIQYF
>NA|NA|TRBJ2-1|TRBV6-5
TGTGCCAGCAGTTACTCGGGGCTAGCGTCGAGCTCCTACAATGAGCAGTTCTTC
CASSYSGLASSSYNEQFF
>NA|NA|TRBJ2-2|TRBV7-3
TGTGCCAGCAGCCCCCGGGGCGTCACCGGGGAGCTGTTTTTT
CASSPRGVTGELFF
>NA|NA|TRBJ2-7|TRBV7-2
TGTGCCAGCAGCTGGGCGGGCTACGAGCAGTACTTC
CASSWAGYEQYF
>few|NA|TRBJ2-1|TRBV6-5
TGTGCCAGCACACCGGGGCTGGGGTCTTCCTACAATGAGCAGTTCTTC
CASTPGLGSSYNEQFF
>NA|NA|TRBJ2-5|TRBV20-1
TGCAGTGCTAGTTTACAGAGAGAGACCCAGTACTTC
CSASLQRETQYF
>many|NA|TRBJ2-7|TRBV15
TGTGCCACCAGCACCCGGGACGTTTTTAGGGAGCAGTACTTC
CATSTRDVFREQYF
>few|TRBD1|TRBJ1-2|TRBV7-3
TGTGCCAGCAGCCCTGGACAGGGCTGGGACTATGGCTACACCTTC
CASSPGQGWDYGYTF
>NA|NA|TRBJ1-1|TRBV27
TGTGCCAGCAGTTTTCCGCGGGGGATAGCTTTCTTT
CASSFPRGIAFF
>few|NA|TRBJ1-1|TRBV4-3
TGCGCCAGCAGCCAAGATTGGGGGGGTCTGTCTGAAGCTTTCTTT
CASSQDWGGLSEAFF
>few|TRBD1|TRBJ2-5|TRBV12-3/TRBV12-4
TGTGCCAGCTCACACTACAGGGGGCAGAACCAAGAGACCCAGTACTTC
CASSHYRGQNQETQYF
>few|NA|TRBJ2-6|TRBV5-1
TGCGCCAGCAGCTCCTCGACAGGTGGGGGGGCCAACGTCCTGACTTTC
CASSSSTGGGANVLTF
>once|NA|TRBJ1-4|TRBV20-1
TGCAGTGCTATTTTAGGGCAGCTTAATGAAAAACTGTTTTTT
CSAILGQLNEKLFF
>NA|NA|TRBJ2-7|TRBV2
TGTGCCAGCAGTGAGGATGGGATCCTGCTCTCCTACGAGCAGTACTTC
CASSEDGILLSYEQYF
>few|TRBD2|TRBJ2-7|TRBV29-1
TGCAGCGTTGAAGGACCCAGGGAGGGTAGATCCTACGAGCAGTACTTC
CSVEGPREGRSYEQYF
>NA|NA|TRBJ1-1|TRBV7-9
TGTGCCAGCAGCTTGGGGACGGCCGACGAAGCTTTCTTT
CASSLGTADEAFF
>NA|TRBD2|TRBJ2-7|TRBV12-3/TRBV12-4
TGTGCCAGCACCTCCAGCGGGAACTACGAGCAGTACTTC
CASTSSGNYEQYF
>NA|TRBD2|TRBJ2-5|TRBV19
TGTGCCAGTAGTATTGGACTAGCGGACCTCAGAGAGGGGGAGACCCAGTACTTC
CASSIGLADLREGETQYF
>few|NA|TRBJ1-1|TRBV7-2
TGTGCCAGCAGCGCTACAGGACGGAACACTGAAGCTTTCTTT
CASSATGRNTEAFF
>few|NA|TRBJ1-5|TRBV29-1
TGCAGCGTTGTTGCCAGGGAATCGTATCAGCCCCAGCATTTT
CSVVARESYQPQHF
>NA|NA|TRBJ2-3|TRBV11-2
TGTGCCAGCAGCTTTATCACCAAGACGCAGTATTTT
CASSFITKTQYF
>NA|TRBD2|TRBJ2-3|TRBV20-1
TGCAGTGCCTCCCCTTTGGGGACTAGGGTCACAGATACGCAGTATTTT
CSASPLGTRVTDTQYF
>few|TRBD2|TRBJ2-1|TRBV5-4
TGTGCCAGCAGCCCGGTGCGACTAGCGGGAGCCGGTGAGCAGTTCTTC
CASSPVRLAGAGEQFF
>NA|NA|TRBJ2-7|TRBV19
TGTGCCAGTAGTATAGGGGGCACCATTCAACAGCAGTACTTC
CASSIGGTIQQQYF
>NA|NA|TRBJ2-1|TRBV7-9
TGTGCCAGCAGCTTATCGGTACGGCCGCACAATGAGCAGTTCTTC
CASSLSVRPHNEQFF